Shown below are 7 T cell receptor beta chains from a single sample sequenced in a study of blood T cells in healthy people across ages. Next came a second PCR, run for about 7 to 12 cycles, which used a sample-barcoded 5' primer along with a J-beta primer mix. TCRdb ran MiXCR on the 5' RACE reads and lists one entry per CDR3 protein. The table has more than 800,000 distinct CDR3 sequences, over 35% seen once; the top ten hold approximately 20%. Material for sequencing was blood. All receptors derive from a woman aged 55-70 years in good health.

This chain joins TRBV9 and TRBJ2-1; 9 nucleotides match TRBD2. CDR1 is SGDLS and CDR2 is YYNGEE in the germline V gene. The CDR3 extends over 16 amino acids. The V gene end was trimmed by 0 bases and the J gene end by 6 bases; junction bases not matched to a gene: 7. The CDR3 loop is CASSVGGGRGANEQFF. The CDR3 DNA is TGTGCCAGCAGCGTAGGAGGCGGGAGGGGGGCCAATGAGCAGTTCTTC.

The genes are TRBV5-1 and TRBJ2-5, with D maybe TRBD2 (6 bases). The V gene lost 4 bases and the J gene lost 5 bases, with 21 bases spanning the gap. CDR3 length equals 16 residues. Germline values: CDR1 SGHRS, CDR2 YFSETQ. In DNA, the CDR3 is TGCGCCAGCAGCCAGGTGGAGCGGGCTTCGTTCGAGACCCAGTACTTC. Protein: CASSQVERASFETQYF.

Many counts were recorded for this clonotype. The V call is TRBV10-3, the J call TRBJ2-5, with TRBD1 as a possible D gene (6 bases). The CDR3 is 12 amino acids. With 4 bases removed from V and 5 bases from J, the gap between germline ends came to 8 bases. CDR1 ENHRY and CDR2 SYGVKD come from the germline V gene. The CDR3 here is CAISAGVETQYF. The CDR3 DNA sequence: TGTGCCATCAGTGCAGGGGTGGAGACCCAGTACTTC.

This chain joins TRBV2 and TRBJ2-5; D possibly corresponds to TRBD1 (6 bases). The CDR3 has 13 residues. V shed 7 bases and J shed 5 bases, with 14 bases lying between them. The germline V gene encodes CDR1 SNHLY and CDR2 FYNNEI. CDR3 loop: CASTDPGVETQYF. DNA of the CDR3: TGTGCCAGCACCGACCCAGGGGTGGAGACCCAGTACTTC.

J is TRBJ2-1 and V is TRBV4-2; a weak D match, TRBD1 (7 bases). There are 15 residues in the CDR3. Germline assignment: CDR1 LGHNA and CDR2 YNFKEQ. Between the trimmed V and J ends, which lost 2 bases and 8 bases, there was a span of 16 bases. CDR3 in amino acids: CASSQFRQGGYEQFF. The CDR3 coding sequence is TGTGCCAGCAGCCAATTCCGACAGGGAGGCTATGAGCAGTTCTTC.

This clonotype has only a few counts. The rearrangement joins TRBV7-2 to TRBJ2-1; 10 positions match TRBD2. The CDR3 has 15 residues. V lost 4 bases to trimming and J lost 5 bases; unmatched junction nucleotides: 5. Germline assignment: CDR1 SGHTA and CDR2 FQGNSA. CDR3 in amino acids: CASSWIAGGHNEQFF. The CDR3 region has the DNA TGTGCCAGCAGCTGGATAGCGGGAGGACACAATGAGCAGTTCTTC. Drawing the rest from reference TRBV7-2 and TRBJ2-1, the complete variable domain is GAGVSQSPSNKVTEKGKDVELRCDPISGHTALYWYRQSLGQGLEFLIYFQGNSAPDKSGLPSDRFSAERTGGSVSTLTIQRTQQEDSAVYLCASSWIAGGHNEQFFGPGTRLTVL.

This clonotype has at least ten counts. V is TRBV9 and J is TRBJ2-5, with D possibly TRBD2 on 6 matching bases. Germline V lookup: CDR1 SGDLS, CDR2 YYNGEE. The ends were cut back, 2 bases at V and 7 bases at J, with 15 bases in the middle. CDR3 length: 14 amino acids. CDR3 nucleotide sequence: TGTGCCAGCAGCGTGGCGGGGAATAGGGGGACCCAGTACTTC. Protein sequence: CASSVAGNRGTQYF.